This T cell receptor (beta chain) appears in the sequencing data of a study of early T cells in non-severe SARS-CoV-2 infection. The CDR3 has 13 amino acids. Deletions cut 3 bases from V and 5 bases from J, with 10 bases between. The V gene's germline CDR1 is LNHNV and CDR2 YYDKDF (reference sequence). A few counts support this clonotype. Tagging with unique molecular identifiers was applied to individual cDNA molecules. Using its own MiXCR run on the 5' RACE reads, TCRdb lists one record per CDR3 protein. The sample includes about 81,000 distinct CDR3 sequences, 5.5% to 7.5% of them seen just once. The sequenced material came from whole blood. The genes are TRBV15 and TRBJ1-1; TRBD1 might be the D (5 bases). The clonotype originates from an adult who was a healthcare worker with PCR-confirmed SARS-CoV-2 infection or an uninfected control (not recorded which). CDR3 in amino acids: CATSSPGRTEAFF. For the CDR3, the DNA is TGTGCCACCAGCAGCCCAGGGAGGACTGAAGCTTTCTTT.